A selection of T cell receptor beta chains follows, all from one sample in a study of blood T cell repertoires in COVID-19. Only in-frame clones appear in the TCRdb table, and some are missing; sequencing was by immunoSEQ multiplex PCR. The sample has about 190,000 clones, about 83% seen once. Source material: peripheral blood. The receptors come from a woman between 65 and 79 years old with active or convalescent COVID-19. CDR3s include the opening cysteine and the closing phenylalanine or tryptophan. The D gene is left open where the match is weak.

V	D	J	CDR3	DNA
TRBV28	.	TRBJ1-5	CASSQGYQRQHF	TGTGCCAGCAGCCAGGGATATCAGCGCCAGCATTTT
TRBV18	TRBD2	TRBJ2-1	CASSLRTSGYNEQFF	TGTGCCAGCTCACTCAGGACTAGCGGATACAATGAGCAGTTCTTC
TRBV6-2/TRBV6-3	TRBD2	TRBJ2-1	CASSSAFAGGPYNEQFF	TGTGCCAGCAGTTCAGCTTTCGCGGGAGGGCCCTACAATGAGCAGTTCTTC
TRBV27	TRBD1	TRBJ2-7	CASSYSRGRGREQYF	TGTGCCAGCAGTTACTCCAGGGGGCGGGGTCGGGAGCAGTACTTC
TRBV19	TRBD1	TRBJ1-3	CATIDRAASGNTIYF	TGTGCCACCATAGACAGGGCGGCCTCTGGAAACACCATATATTTT
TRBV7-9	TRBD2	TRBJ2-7	CASSSTSFPYEQYF	TGTGCCAGCAGCTCGACTAGCTTTCCCTACGAGCAGTACTTC
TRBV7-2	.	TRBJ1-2	CASSLTGSYNYGYTF	TGTGCCAGCAGCCTCACAGGGTCCTATAACTATGGCTACACCTTC
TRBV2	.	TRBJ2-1	CASRGSHHNEQFF	TGTGCCAGCAGAGGGAGCCACCACAATGAGCAGTTCTTC
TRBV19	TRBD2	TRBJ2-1	CASIIPLAGENNEQFF	TGTGCCAGTATCATCCCACTAGCGGGAGAAAACAATGAGCAGTTCTTC
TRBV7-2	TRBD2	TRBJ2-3	CASSIGGLAGTDTQYF	TGTGCCAGCAGCATCGGTGGACTAGCGGGAACTGATACGCAGTATTTT
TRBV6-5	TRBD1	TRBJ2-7	CASSYSGTGPYEQYF	TGTGCCAGCAGTTACTCCGGGACAGGACCCTACGAGCAGTACTTC
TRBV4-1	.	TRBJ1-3	CASSQRSWGQNTIYF	TGCGCCAGCAGCCAACGGTCCTGGGGGCAAAACACCATATATTTT
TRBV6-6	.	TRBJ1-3	CASSLEGRNTIYF	TGTGCCAGCAGTTTGGAGGGAAGAAACACCATATATTTT
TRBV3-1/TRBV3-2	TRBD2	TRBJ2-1	CASSKGLAGGPLSRANEQFF	TGTGCCAGCAGCAAAGGACTAGCGGGAGGGCCGTTGTCCCGTGCCAATGAGCAGTTCTTC
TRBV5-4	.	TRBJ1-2	CASSLDRAGYGYTF	TGTGCCAGCAGCTTGGACAGGGCGGGCTATGGCTACACCTTC
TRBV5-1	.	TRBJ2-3	CASSLAGADTQYF	TGCGCCAGCAGCTTGGCCGGGGCAGATACGCAGTATTTT
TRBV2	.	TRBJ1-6	CASSSPAGAPLHF	TGTGCCAGCAGTTCTCCTGCGGGTGCTCCCCTCCACTTT
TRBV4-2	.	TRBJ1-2	CASSQEFTGSGYTF	TGTGCCAGCAGCCAAGAGTTTACAGGGAGTGGCTACACCTTC
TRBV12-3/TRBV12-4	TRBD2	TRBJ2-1	CASTPGGEREQFF	TGTGCCAGCACCCCGGGGGGGGAGCGGGAGCAGTTCTTC
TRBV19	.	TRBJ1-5	CASSIQVAIGPQHF	TGTGCCAGTAGTATACAGGTGGCTATCGGGCCCCAGCATTTT
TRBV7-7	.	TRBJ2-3	CASSSAGADTQYF	TGTGCCAGCAGCTCCGCCGGGGCAGATACGCAGTATTTT